This TCR beta chain was profiled in a study of Ad26.COV2.S vaccination and SARS-CoV-2 variants. From germline, CDR1 is SGHRS and CDR2 YFSETQ. This CDR3 region has 14 residues. Trimming cost V 0 bases and J 0 bases, with 6 bases left between them. Profiling relied on immunoSEQ multiplex PCR, and the TCRdb table lists in-frame clones only, not all of them. The sample has about 370,000 clones; 70% to 90% are singletons. This clone was seen a single time. As to treatment: roughly 19 received Ad26.COV2.S at low or high dose, single or two shots; roughly five received placebo; per-sample allocation not given. Day 63 after the first vaccine or placebo injection was the time point for sampling.

The sequences come from peripheral blood, collected in a trial of Ad26.COV2.S vaccine versus placebo. This receptor was taken from a person aged 18 to 59 who received the Ad26.COV2.S COVID-19 vaccine or a placebo. The chain couples TRBV5-1 to TRBJ1-1; D is unclear. The CDR3 DNA reads TGCGCCAGCAGCTTGGGCCGGCTGAACACTGAAGCTTTCTTT. Its translation: CASSLGRLNTEAFF.